The 17 T cell receptor beta chains below were found in one sample sequenced in a study of blood T cell repertoires in COVID-19. Produced via immunoSEQ multiplex PCR; TCRdb's table is partial and in-frame only. The data show over 80,000 clones, over 75% seen once. Sequencing was performed on peripheral blood. The receptors originated from a human donor in a cohort sampled during active COVID-19.

V is TRBV5-5 and J is TRBJ2-7, with 10 positions matching TRBD1. J gave up 5 bases and V 4 bases, and 9 bases lay outside the gene matches. The CDR3 has 15 amino acids. Germline CDR1 is SGHKS and CDR2 is YYEKEE (reference sequence). DNA of the CDR3: TGTGCCAGCAGCCGAACCGGGACAGGGGTACACGAGCAGTACTTC. Translation: CASSRTGTGVHEQYF.

The chain recombines TRBV5-1 with TRBJ2-1; D is perhaps TRBD2 (5 bases). This CDR3 spans 15 amino acids. V lost 3 bases to trimming and J lost 8 bases, with 18 bases between them. Germline CDR1 reads SGHRS; CDR2 reads YFSETQ. The CDR3 loop reads CASSWSHGLSDEQFF. Here the CDR3 DNA reads TGCGCCAGCAGCTGGTCCCACGGACTGAGCGATGAGCAGTTCTTC.

The V call is TRBV5-1, the J call TRBJ2-7; 9 bases match TRBD1. This CDR3 has 14 residues. CDR1 is SGHRS and CDR2 is YFSETQ in the germline V gene. V was clipped by 5 bases and J by 2 bases; unmatched bases: 5. CDR3 amino acids: CASSTTGGTYEQYF. The CDR3, as DNA: TGCGCCAGCAGTACGACAGGGGGGACCTACGAGCAGTACTTC.

The chain recombines TRBV18 with TRBJ2-5, with TRBD2 as a possible D gene (6 bases). Trimming removed 6 bases at V and 5 bases at J, with 13 bases between. Germline-derived CDR1 and CDR2 are KGHSH and LQKENI. This CDR3 contains 13 residues. CDR3 protein: CASSPGSDETQYF. CDR3 DNA sequence: TGTGCCAGCTCGCCCGGGAGCGATGAGACCCAGTACTTC. Full variable domain (missing parts from reference TRBV18 and TRBJ2-5): NAGVMQNPRHLVRRRGQEARLRCSPMKGHSHVYWYRQLPEEGLKFMVYLQKENIIDESGMPKERFSAEFPKEGPSILRIQQVVRGDSAAYFCASSPGSDETQYFGPGTRLLVL.

The chain employs TRBV6-6 and TRBJ2-6; D may correspond to TRBD1 or TRBD2 (5 bases each). V dropped 5 bases and J dropped 4 bases, with 18 bases sitting between them. CDR3 length: 17 amino acids. Germline CDR1 is MNHNY and CDR2 is SVGAGI (reference sequence). The CDR3 region is CASSRDVFRTGANVLTF. For the CDR3, the DNA is TGTGCCAGCAGTCGGGACGTCTTCAGGACAGGGGCCAACGTCCTGACTTTC.

DNA for the CDR3: TGTGCCAGCAGCCCACAGGGGAACACTGAAGCTTTCTTT. The encoded protein is CASSPQGNTEAFF. This chain uses TRBV7-2 with TRBJ1-1; D is perhaps TRBD1 (6 bases). V was cut by 5 bases and J by 1 base, with 8 bases left in between. This CDR3 spans 13 amino acids. Germline V gives CDR1 SGHTA, CDR2 FQGNSA.

The chain joins TRBV18 to TRBJ2-1, with 15 bases fitting TRBD2. CDR3 length: 18 residues. Losses at the gene ends were 3 bases for V and 8 bases for J; bases not matched to a gene: 11. Germline CDR1 and CDR2: KGHSH and LQKENI. The CDR3 DNA reads TGTGCCAGCTCACCCCAGGGACTAGCGGGAGGAGCCTGGGATGAGCAGTTCTTC. Its protein is CASSPQGLAGGAWDEQFF.

The genes are TRBV29-1 and TRBJ2-7, with TRBD2 matching over 8 bases. Looked up from germline, CDR1 is SQVTM and CDR2 is ANQGSEA. The V gene end was trimmed by 6 bases and the J gene end by 0 bases; junction bases not matched to a gene: 4. The CDR3 extends over 13 amino acids. The CDR3 DNA sequence: TGCAGCGTCCGGGGGGGCAACTCCTACGAGCAGTACTTC. This encodes CSVRGGNSYEQYF.

The chain combines TRBV28 with TRBJ2-7; TRBD1 aligns across 9 bases. The germline gives CDR1 MDHEN, CDR2 SYDVKM. V shed 3 bases, J shed 1 base, and the junction held 16 bases outside the gene matches. This CDR3 region has 19 residues. The CDR3 sequence is CASSFPFIHRDRDSYEQYF. The DNA for the CDR3 is TGTGCCAGCAGTTTCCCCTTTATACACCGGGACAGGGATTCCTACGAGCAGTACTTC.

This clone appeared a single time. V and J are TRBV7-9 and TRBJ1-3, with 10 bases aligning to TRBD1. CDR1 and CDR2 from the germline V gene are SEHNR and FQNEAQ (reference sequence). The CDR3 length is 15 residues. The V gene end was trimmed by 7 bases and the J gene end by 8 bases; junction bases not matched to a gene: 11. DNA for the CDR3: TGTGCCAGCACCAAATCGGGACAGGGGACATACACCATATATTTT. It specifies CASTKSGQGTYTIYF.

The chain links TRBV20-1 to TRBJ2-1; 10 nucleotides align to TRBD2. Germline loops: CDR1 DFQATT, CDR2 SNEGSKA (reference sequence). V lost 3 bases to trimming and J lost 7 bases; unmatched junction nucleotides: 9. The CDR3 contains 15 residues. CDR3 residues: CSASERTSGLNEQFF. Here the CDR3 DNA reads TGCAGTGCTAGTGAAAGGACTAGCGGCCTTAATGAGCAGTTCTTC.

This chain connects TRBV4-1 to TRBJ1-4; a possible D gene is TRBD1 (6 bases). The CDR3 runs 16 residues. The germline V and J ends were trimmed by 0 bases and 8 bases, with 16 bases remaining between them. CDR1 and CDR2 from the germline V gene are MGHRA and YSYEKL. In DNA, the CDR3 is TGCGCCAGCAGCCAAGAGCGCGTGGCAGGGGCAGAAAAACTGTTTTTT. It codes for CASSQERVAGAEKLFF.

This clone was recorded a few times. The chain employs TRBV4-3 and TRBJ2-1, with TRBD2 matching over 12 bases. The CDR3 totals 16 residues. V trimming: 4 bases; J trimming: 4 bases; junction bases outside the gene matches: 5. CDR1 and CDR2 from the germline V gene are LGHNA and YSLEER. CDR3 amino acids: CASSPLLAGGYNEQFF. In DNA form, the CDR3 reads TGCGCCAGCAGCCCCCTCCTAGCGGGAGGGTACAATGAGCAGTTCTTC.

This clone was found once. The genes are TRBV7-2 and TRBJ1-1; 9 bases are shared with TRBD1. Germline lookup yields CDR1 SGHTA and CDR2 FQGNSA. J was trimmed by 5 bases and V by 5 bases; bases with no gene match: 6. The CDR3 is made up of 14 amino acids. The CDR3 nucleotides are TGTGCCAGCAGCCCACCCGGACAGGGGACTGAAGCTTTCTTT. It encodes CASSPPGQGTEAFF.

The chain uses TRBV5-1 and TRBJ2-1, with D possibly matching TRBD1 (6 bases). Between the trimmed V and J ends, which lost 0 bases and 6 bases, there was a span of 7 bases. Germline V lookup: CDR1 SGHRS, CDR2 YFSETQ. This CDR3 spans 13 amino acids. DNA for the CDR3: TGCGCCAGCAGCTTGGACAGGGCCAATGAGCAGTTCTTC. It yields the protein CASSLDRANEQFF.

The J gene is TRBJ2-3, the V gene TRBV29-1, with D possibly matching TRBD1 (6 bases). The CDR3 has 15 amino acids. Trimming took 6 bases from V and 9 from J, leaving 25 bases between them. In germline, CDR1 is SQVTM, CDR2 ANQGSEA. Here the CDR3 DNA reads TGCAGCGTCACCCCCCCCAGGGGCTCCGGGAACACGCAGTATTTT. Protein product: CSVTPPRGSGNTQYF.

The chain combines TRBV20-1 with TRBJ2-7; D gene unclear. The CDR3 has 11 amino acids. Germline CDR1 DFQATT, CDR2 SNEGSKA (reference sequence). Deletions cut 7 bases from V and 3 bases from J, with 10 bases between. CDR3 residues: CSGSSNYEQYF. DNA for the CDR3: TGCAGTGGTAGTTCAAACTACGAGCAGTACTTC.